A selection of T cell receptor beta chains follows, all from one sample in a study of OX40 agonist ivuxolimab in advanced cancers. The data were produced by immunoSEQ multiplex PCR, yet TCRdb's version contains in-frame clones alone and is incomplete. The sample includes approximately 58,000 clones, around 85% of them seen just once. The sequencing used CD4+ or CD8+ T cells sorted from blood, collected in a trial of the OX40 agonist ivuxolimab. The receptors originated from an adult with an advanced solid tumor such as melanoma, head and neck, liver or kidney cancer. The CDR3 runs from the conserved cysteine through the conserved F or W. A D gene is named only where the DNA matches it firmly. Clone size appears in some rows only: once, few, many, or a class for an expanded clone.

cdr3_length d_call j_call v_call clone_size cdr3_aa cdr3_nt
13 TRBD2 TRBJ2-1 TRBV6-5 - CAIHRGGDNEQFF TGTGCCATCCACCGGGGAGGGGACAATGAGCAGTTCTTC
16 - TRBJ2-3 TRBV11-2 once CASSLEGSLGTDTQYF TGTGCCAGCAGCTTAGAAGGTTCCCTAGGCACAGATACGCAGTATTTT
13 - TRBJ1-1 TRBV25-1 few CASMKQGNTEAFF TGTGCCAGCATGAAGCAGGGGAATACTGAAGCTTTCTTT
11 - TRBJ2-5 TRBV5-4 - CASSRGETQYF TGTGCCAGCAGCCGTGGGGAGACCCAGTACTTC
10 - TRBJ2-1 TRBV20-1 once CSAPGAEQFF TGCAGTGCCCCTGGAGCGGAGCAGTTCTTC
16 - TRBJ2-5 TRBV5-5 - CASSLEAPGPLETQYF TGTGCCAGCAGCTTGGAGGCCCCAGGCCCTCTAGAGACCCAGTACTTC
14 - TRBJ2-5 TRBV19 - CASSSATGRETQYF TGTGCCAGTAGTTCAGCGACAGGGAGGGAGACCCAGTACTTC
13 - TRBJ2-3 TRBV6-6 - CASSPGMRFAQYF TGTGCCAGCAGTCCCGGAATGAGATTTGCGCAGTATTTT
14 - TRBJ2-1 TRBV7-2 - CASSFERTYNEQFF TGTGCCAGCAGCTTCGAGCGCACCTACAATGAGCAGTTCTTC
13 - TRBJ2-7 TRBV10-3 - CAIRENDSYEQYF TGTGCCATCAGGGAAAACGATTCCTACGAGCAGTACTTC
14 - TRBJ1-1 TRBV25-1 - CASSGTGRVTEAFF TGTGCCAGCAGTGGAACAGGGAGGGTGACTGAAGCTTTCTTT
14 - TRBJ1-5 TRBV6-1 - CASKKGGAGQPQHF TGTGCCAGCAAAAAAGGGGGGGCCGGTCAGCCCCAGCATTTT
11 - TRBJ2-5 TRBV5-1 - CASSSQETQYF TGCGCCAGCAGCTCCCAGGAGACCCAGTACTTC
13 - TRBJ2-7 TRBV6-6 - CASIREKSYEQYF TGTGCCAGCATCCGGGAGAAATCCTACGAGCAGTACTTC
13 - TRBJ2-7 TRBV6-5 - CASSYRSAYEQYF TGTGCCAGCAGTTACAGGTCGGCCTACGAGCAGTACTTC
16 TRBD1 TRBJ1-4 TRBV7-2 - CASSLAPGQGNEKLFF TGTGCCAGCAGCTTAGCCCCTGGACAGGGAAATGAAAAACTGTTTTTT
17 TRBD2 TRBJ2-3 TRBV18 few CASSPSSGGTRADTQYF TGTGCCAGCTCACCATCTAGCGGGGGGACCAGGGCAGATACGCAGTATTTT
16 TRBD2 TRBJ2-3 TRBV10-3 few CAISDLGLGSTDTQYF TGTGCCATCAGTGACTTGGGACTAGGCAGTACAGATACGCAGTATTTT
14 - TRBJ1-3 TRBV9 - CASSVDGAGNTIYF TGTGCCAGCAGCGTAGATGGAGCTGGAAACACCATATATTTT
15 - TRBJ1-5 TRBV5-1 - CASSLGGDSNQPQHF TGCGCCAGCAGCTTGGGTGGGGATAGCAATCAGCCCCAGCATTTT
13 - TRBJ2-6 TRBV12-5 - CASGLSGANVLTF TGTGCTAGTGGCTTATCTGGGGCCAACGTCCTGACTTTC
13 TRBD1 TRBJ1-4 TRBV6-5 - CASRTGINEKLFF TGTGCCAGCAGGACAGGGATTAATGAAAAACTGTTTTTT
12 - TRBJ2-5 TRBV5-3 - CARRAEQETQYF TGTGCCCGGAGGGCAGAACAAGAGACCCAGTACTTC
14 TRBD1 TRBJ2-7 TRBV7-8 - CASSPSTGKYEQYF TGTGCCAGCAGCCCCTCGACAGGGAAGTACGAGCAGTACTTC
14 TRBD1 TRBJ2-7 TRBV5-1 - CASSAGQGLYEQYF TGCGCCAGCAGCGCGGGACAGGGCCTCTACGAGCAGTACTTC
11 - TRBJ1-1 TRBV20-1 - CSAWGNTEAFF TGCAGTGCATGGGGGAACACTGAAGCTTTCTTT
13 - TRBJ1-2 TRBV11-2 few CASSSRTLGGYTF TGTGCCAGCAGCTCGCGGACCCTCGGAGGCTACACCTTC
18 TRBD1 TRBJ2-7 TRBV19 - CASSIAGTGLGLTYEQYF TGTGCCAGTAGTATTGCCGGGACAGGGTTGGGCCTCACCTACGAGCAGTACTTC
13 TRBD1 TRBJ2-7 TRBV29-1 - CSVGLTGRNEQYF TGCAGCGTTGGACTGACAGGGCGCAACGAGCAGTACTTC
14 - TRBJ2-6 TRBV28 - CASFGQIGANVLTF TGTGCCAGCTTCGGACAGATCGGGGCCAACGTCCTGACTTTC
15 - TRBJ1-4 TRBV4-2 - CASSQAAAGDEKLFF TGTGCCAGCAGCCAAGCTGCGGCAGGGGATGAAAAACTGTTTTTT
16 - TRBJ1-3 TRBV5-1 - CASSLNDPGAGNTIYF TGCGCCAGCAGCTTAAATGACCCCGGGGCTGGAAACACCATATATTTT
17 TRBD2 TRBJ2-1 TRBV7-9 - CASSPSLGAGGEHEQFF TGTGCCAGCAGCCCTTCCCTCGGAGCGGGGGGGGAACATGAGCAGTTCTTC